This entry concerns a single TCR beta chain. Its antigen is not identified. The sample originates from a study of T cell responses to AZD1222 COVID-19 vaccine. General observations from the study: Of spike-specific TCRs, nearly half reportedly target regions left unmutated in variants.

After removal of 6 bases from V and 0 bases from J, the junction contained 5 bases not matched to a gene. Looked up from germline, CDR1 is LNHDA and CDR2 is SQIVND (reference sequence). The CDR3 loop spans 14 amino acids. Sequenced by immunoSEQ multiplex PCR; TCRdb stores in-frame clones only, minus some. The repertoire includes about 170,000 clones, less than 95% of them detected once, and approximately 1.6% sits in the top ten. The clonotype was recovered from an adult in good health. Sequenced material: peripheral blood, taken on day 0 of AZD1222 vaccination. This sequence joins TRBV19 and TRBJ2-7; 7 positions match TRBD1. CDR3 DNA sequence: TGTGCCAGTAGCCCCGGGACAGCCTCCTACGAGCAGTACTTC. Its translation: CASSPGTASYEQYF.